The clone carrying this T cell receptor beta chain occurred a few times. Its specificity is not known. This record belongs to a study of shared clonotypes between healthy human individuals. The authors' processing: For the immunoSEQ data, sequences were junction-only without quality scores, so filtering differed. Sequenced by immunoSEQ multiplex PCR; TCRdb stores in-frame clones only, minus some. The V and J calls and clone size come from that table; D and trimming were worked out from the DNA. The sample holds about 480,000 clones, about 80% seen once. Study outcomes and limitations: It was only blood that was sampled, and tissue repertoires likely differ.

V shed 0 bases and J 4 bases; nucleotides not matched to a gene: 3. This CDR3 has 15 amino acids. The germline gives CDR1 LGHNA, CDR2 YNFKEQ. Every one of the donors was a Caucasian adult that lived in Nashville, Tennessee. Genomic DNA for unsorted samples, which was extracted with the QIAamp DNA Blood Mini kit, came from 85 million to 90 million PBMCs. The material sequenced was PBMCs. V gene TRBV4-2 combines with J gene TRBJ2-5, with 9 bases lining up with TRBD2. The clonotype originates from a woman between 35 and 50 years old in good health. Some clones in this sample may be carry-over from other donors' samples. This CDR3 reads CASSQEREGVETQYF. As DNA, the CDR3 is TGTGCCAGCAGCCAAGAGCGGGAGGGAGTAGAGACCCAGTACTTC.